The rows below give T cell receptor beta chains drawn from one sample of a study of shared clonotypes between healthy human individuals. The table came from immunoSEQ multiplex PCR; TCRdb's copy has only in-frame clones and leaves some out. The data show about 610,000 clones, approximately 96% seen once. Sequencing was done on a sample of naive CD8+ T cells sorted from blood. The receptors were gathered from a young woman in good health. CDR3s include the opening cysteine and the closing phenylalanine or tryptophan. The order of the fields is clone size, D gene, V gene, J gene, CDR3 protein, CDR3 DNA. The D gene is left open where the match is weak. Expanded clones get a size class; other rows say once, few or many, or leave the size out.

NA	NA	TRBV19	TRBJ2-4	CASSIGVGQTLAKNIQYF	TGTGCCAGTAGTATAGGCGTAGGGCAGACTCTAGCCAAAAACATTCAGTACTTC
NA	NA	TRBV18	TRBJ2-5	CASSPLGRGTETQYF	TGTGCCAGCTCACCACTCGGCAGGGGAACAGAGACCCAGTACTTC
NA	NA	TRBV7-6	TRBJ2-2	CASSLQVFGTGELFF	TGTGCCAGCAGCTTACAGGTCTTCGGCACCGGGGAGCTGTTTTTT
NA	TRBD2	TRBV5-1	TRBJ2-3	CASSAPKQNPTSSTDTQYF	TGCGCCAGCAGCGCCCCCAAGCAGAACCCGACTAGCTCCACAGATACGCAGTATTTT
NA	NA	TRBV11-2	TRBJ2-5	CASSLRSAETQYF	TGTGCCAGCAGCTTAAGATCTGCCGAGACCCAGTACTTC
NA	NA	TRBV30	TRBJ1-1	CAWSVGGQTEAFF	TGTGCCTGGAGTGTGGGGGGGCAAACTGAAGCTTTCTTT
NA	NA	TRBV5-5	TRBJ2-3	CASSLVVGADTQYF	TGTGCCAGCAGCTTGGTGGTTGGCGCAGATACGCAGTATTTT
NA	NA	TRBV13	TRBJ1-1	CASSLSSAGRAEAFF	TGTGCCAGCAGCTTGAGTTCAGCAGGGCGAGCGGAAGCTTTCTTT
NA	NA	TRBV5-1	TRBJ1-2	CASSLDPGVTTNYGYTF	TGCGCCAGCAGCTTGGACCCGGGCGTGACGACTAACTATGGCTACACCTTC
NA	NA	TRBV4-1	TRBJ1-5	CASSQRGQPQHF	TGCGCCAGCAGCCAAAGGGGTCAGCCCCAGCATTTT
NA	TRBD1	TRBV19	TRBJ1-5	CASSFRQGGNQPQHF	TGTGCCAGTAGTTTTAGACAGGGCGGGAATCAGCCCCAGCATTTT
NA	TRBD2	TRBV27	TRBJ2-1	CASSFSAGAPYNEQFF	TGTGCCAGCAGTTTCTCTGCGGGAGCGCCCTACAATGAGCAGTTCTTC
NA	NA	TRBV6-1	TRBJ2-1	CASTEVRNEQFF	TGTGCCAGCACAGAGGTACGTAATGAGCAGTTCTTC
NA	NA	TRBV27	TRBJ1-2	CASGHHYGYTF	TGTGCCAGCGGCCACCACTATGGCTACACCTTC
NA	TRBD2	TRBV6-6	TRBJ2-2	CASSFTSGSTGELFF	TGTGCCAGCAGTTTCACTAGCGGGAGTACCGGGGAGCTGTTTTTT
once	TRBD1	TRBV29-1	TRBJ1-2	CSALDRGLVGYTF	TGCAGCGCCTTAGACAGGGGGCTGGTAGGCTACACCTTC